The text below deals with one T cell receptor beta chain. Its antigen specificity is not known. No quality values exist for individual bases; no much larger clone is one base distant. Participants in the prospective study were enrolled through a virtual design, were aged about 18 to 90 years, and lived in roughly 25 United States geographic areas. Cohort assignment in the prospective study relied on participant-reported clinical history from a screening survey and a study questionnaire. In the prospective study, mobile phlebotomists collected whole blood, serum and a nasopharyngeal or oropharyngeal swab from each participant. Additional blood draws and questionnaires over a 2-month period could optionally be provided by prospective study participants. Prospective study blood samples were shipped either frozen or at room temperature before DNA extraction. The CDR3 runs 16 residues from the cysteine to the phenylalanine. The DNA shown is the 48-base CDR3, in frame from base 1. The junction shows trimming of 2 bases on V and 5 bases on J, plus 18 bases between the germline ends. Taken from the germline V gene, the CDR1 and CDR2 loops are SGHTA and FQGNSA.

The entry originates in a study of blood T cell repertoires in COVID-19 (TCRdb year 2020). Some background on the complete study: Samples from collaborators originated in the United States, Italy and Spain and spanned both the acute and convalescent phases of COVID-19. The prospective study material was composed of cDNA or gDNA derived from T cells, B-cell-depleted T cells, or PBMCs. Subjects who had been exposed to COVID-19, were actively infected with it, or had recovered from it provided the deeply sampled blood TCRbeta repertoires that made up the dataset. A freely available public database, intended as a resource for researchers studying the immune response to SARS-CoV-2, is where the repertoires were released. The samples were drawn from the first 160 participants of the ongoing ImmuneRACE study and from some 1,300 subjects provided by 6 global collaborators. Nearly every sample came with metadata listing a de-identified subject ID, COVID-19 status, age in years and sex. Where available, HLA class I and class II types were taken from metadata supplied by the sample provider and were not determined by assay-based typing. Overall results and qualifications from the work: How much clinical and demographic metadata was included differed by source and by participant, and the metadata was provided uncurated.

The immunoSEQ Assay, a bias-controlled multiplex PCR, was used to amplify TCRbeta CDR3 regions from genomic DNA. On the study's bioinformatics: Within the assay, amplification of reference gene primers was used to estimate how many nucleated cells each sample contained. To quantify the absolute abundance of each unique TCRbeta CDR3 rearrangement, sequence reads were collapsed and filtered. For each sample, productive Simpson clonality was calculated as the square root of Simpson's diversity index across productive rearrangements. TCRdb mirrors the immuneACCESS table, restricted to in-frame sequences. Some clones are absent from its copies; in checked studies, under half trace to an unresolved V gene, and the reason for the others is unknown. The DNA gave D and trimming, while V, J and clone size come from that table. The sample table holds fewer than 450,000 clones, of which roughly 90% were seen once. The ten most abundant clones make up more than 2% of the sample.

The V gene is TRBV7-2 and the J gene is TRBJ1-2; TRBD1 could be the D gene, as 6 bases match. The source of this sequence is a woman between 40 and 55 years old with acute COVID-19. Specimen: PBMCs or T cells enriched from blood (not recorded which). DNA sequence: TGTGCCAGCAGCTTAATTTCGGCAGGGGATCTATATGGCTACACCTTC. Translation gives CASSLISAGDLYGYTF.